A single sample gave rise to the 26 T cell receptor beta chains below, sequenced in a study of control samples from healthy donors and cancer patients. Only in-frame clones appear in the TCRdb table, and some are missing; sequencing was by immunoSEQ multiplex PCR. The data show fewer than 200,000 clones, 90% seen once. Specimen: blood. Every receptor here comes from a woman aged 45 to 65 in good health.

Written as DNA, the CDR3 is TGTGCCAGCTCACCTTCGAGGTCACACAATGAGCAGTTCTTC. Residues: CASSPSRSHNEQFF. The chain carries TRBV18 and TRBJ2-1, with D uncertain. Per germline, CDR1 KGHSH and CDR2 LQKENI. The CDR3 consists of 14 residues. V lost 3 bases to trimming and J lost 5 bases, with 11 bases between them.

The V call is TRBV5-1, the J call TRBJ2-5; a possible D gene is TRBD1 (5 bases). Germline CDR1 SGHRS, CDR2 YFSETQ. Trimming cost V 5 bases and J 3 bases, with 17 bases left between them. This CDR3 is built from 15 residues. The DNA of the CDR3 is TGCGCCAGCAGTTCATGGGTAGGGGTGAAAGAGACCCAGTACTTC. Amino acids: CASSSWVGVKETQYF.

The rearrangement uses TRBV3-1 (or the pseudogene TRBV3-2) and TRBJ2-6; D not certain. The germline V and J ends were trimmed by 0 bases and 4 bases, with 10 bases remaining between them. The CDR3 totals 16 residues. The germline gives CDR1 LGHDT, CDR2 YNNKEL (reference sequence). The CDR3 region has the DNA TGTGCCAGCAGCCAAGAACCTGGTAGCGGGGCCAACGTCCTGACTTTC. Amino acid sequence: CASSQEPGSGANVLTF.

This clone was observed a handful of times. The J gene is TRBJ2-7, the V gene TRBV2; D not resolved. Germline V lookup: CDR1 SNHLY, CDR2 FYNNEI. The CDR3 is 11 residues long. V was cut by 6 bases and J by 7 bases, with 10 bases left in between. In DNA form, the CDR3 reads TGTGCCAGCAGCGATCTCGGGGAGCAGTACTTC. Translating it yields CASSDLGEQYF.

V and J are TRBV19 and TRBJ1-2, with 7 bases fitting TRBD1. J lost 4 bases, V lost 7 bases, and 6 bases had no gene match. Germline CDR1 and CDR2: LNHDA and SQIVND (reference sequence). The CDR3 loop spans 13 amino acids. The CDR3 region is CASTGQTFYGYTF. CDR3 sequence (DNA): TGTGCCAGTACGGGACAGACTTTCTATGGCTACACCTTC.

This clone was observed a handful of times. The J gene is TRBJ1-5, the V gene TRBV19, with D possibly matching TRBD1 (6 bases). The CDR3 spans 11 residues. V lost 7 bases and J lost 5, with 6 bases in between. Per the germline V gene, CDR1 is LNHDA and CDR2 is SQIVND (reference sequence). As DNA, the CDR3 is TGTGCCAGTAAGGGGGATCAGCCCCAGCATTTT. As protein: CASKGDQPQHF. Looking up the rest from reference TRBV19 and TRBJ1-5 gives the full variable domain: DGGITQSPKYLFRKEGQNVTLSCEQNLNHDAMYWYRQDPGQGLRLIYYSQIVNDFQKGDIAEGYSVSREKKESFPLTVTSAQKNPTAFYLCASKGDQPQHFGDGTRLSIL.

The J gene is TRBJ1-6, the V gene TRBV28; D is possibly TRBD1 (5 bases). The V end lost 5 bases, the J end lost 6 bases, and 17 bases lay between the germline ends. Looked up from germline, CDR1 is MDHEN and CDR2 is SYDVKM. The CDR3 contains 16 residues. CDR3 bases: TGTGCCAGCAGTCCCTCAGGGCATCCCCGTAATTCACCCCTCCACTTT. It is translated as CASSPSGHPRNSPLHF.

The rearrangement joins TRBV19 to TRBJ1-1, with TRBD1 as a possible D gene (5 bases). Germline CDR1 is LNHDA and CDR2 is SQIVND (reference sequence). This CDR3 has 14 residues. Trimming took 8 bases from V and 1 from J, leaving 14 bases between them. CDR3 DNA sequence: TGTGCCAGTGCCCGGGGTAGGGGGAACACTGAAGCTTTCTTT. It translates to CASARGRGNTEAFF. The variable domain in full, with the rest retrieved from reference TRBV19 and TRBJ1-1, is DGGITQSPKYLFRKEGQNVTLSCEQNLNHDAMYWYRQDPGQGLRLIYYSQIVNDFQKGDIAEGYSVSREKKESFPLTVTSAQKNPTAFYLCASARGRGNTEAFFGQGTRLTVV.

This chain connects TRBV29-1 to TRBJ1-4, with D uncertain. Germline CDR1 and CDR2: SQVTM and ANQGSEA. Trimming stripped 8 bases from V and 5 bases from J, with 12 bases between. The CDR3 length is 12 residues. The CDR3 bases are TGCAGCTTTTATGAGACGAATGAAAAACTGTTTTTT. It encodes CSFYETNEKLFF. Together with reference TRBV29-1 and TRBJ1-4, the CDR3 gives the full variable domain: SAVISQKPSRDICQRGTSLTIQCQVDSQVTMMFWYRQQPGQSLTLIATANQGSEATYESGFVIDKFPISRPNLTFSTLTVSNMSPEDSSIYLCSFYETNEKLFFGSGTQLSVL.

This rearrangement joins TRBV6-5 to TRBJ2-7; D is possibly TRBD1 (5 bases). Trimming left V 2 bases short and J 0 bases short, with 8 bases between. Germline V gene data show CDR1 as MNHEY and CDR2 as SVGAGI. The CDR3 runs to 14 residues. CDR3 nucleotides: TGTGCCAGCAGTTACCAGGGTACCTCCTACGAGCAGTACTTC. It is translated as CASSYQGTSYEQYF.

The rearrangement links TRBV19 to TRBJ1-3; unclear D gene. Germline CDR1 and CDR2: LNHDA and SQIVND (reference sequence). The CDR3 extends over 15 amino acids. With 10 bases removed from V and 0 bases from J, the gap between germline ends came to 16 bases. CDR3 in amino acids: CATQDFFSSGNTIYF. CDR3 nucleotides: TGTGCCACCCAGGACTTTTTTTCCTCTGGAAACACCATATATTTT. The full variable domain, its missing parts supplied by reference TRBV19 and TRBJ1-3, is DGGITQSPKYLFRKEGQNVTLSCEQNLNHDAMYWYRQDPGQGLRLIYYSQIVNDFQKGDIAEGYSVSREKKESFPLTVTSAQKNPTAFYLCATQDFFSSGNTIYFGEGSWLTVV.

Only a few counts were recorded for this clone. J is TRBJ1-5 and V is TRBV19; D is undetermined. The CDR3 sequence is 11 residues long. CDR1 and CDR2 from the germline V gene are LNHDA and SQIVND (reference sequence). Trimming took 4 bases from V and 11 from J, leaving 9 bases between them. The CDR3 is CASSNPWAQHF. The CDR3 nucleotides are TGTGCCAGTAGTAATCCTTGGGCCCAGCATTTT.

The rearrangement joins TRBV7-9 to TRBJ1-2, with 7 nucleotides matching TRBD1. V lost 5 bases, J lost 4 bases, and 4 bases stayed unmatched. The CDR3 is 13 residues long. Germline lookup yields CDR1 SEHNR and CDR2 FQNEAQ (reference sequence). CDR3 DNA: TGTGCCAGCAGCCAGGGGGTGGTCTATGGCTACACCTTC. Amino acids: CASSQGVVYGYTF.

The V call is TRBV4-2, the J call TRBJ2-5; TRBD2 matches 12 bases. Germline V lookup: CDR1 LGHNA, CDR2 YNFKEQ. The CDR3 runs to 18 residues. Trimming cost V 5 bases and J 5 bases; bases outside gene matches: 15. In DNA, the CDR3 is TGTGCCAGCAGCACCGACCCCGCTAGCGGGAGGGCCGGGGAGACCCAGTACTTC. This sequence encodes CASSTDPASGRAGETQYF.

The V call is TRBV19, the J call TRBJ2-5; TRBD2 is a possible D gene (6 bases). With 1 base removed from V and 5 bases from J, the gap between germline ends came to 11 bases. Per germline, CDR1 LNHDA and CDR2 SQIVND (reference sequence). The CDR3 totals 14 residues. The CDR3 nucleotides are TGTGCCAGTAGTATAGGCGGCGGGATCGAGACCCAGTACTTC. Encoded protein: CASSIGGGIETQYF.

V and J are TRBV10-3 and TRBJ1-1, with no clear D. V was pared by 11 bases and J by 0 bases, with 13 bases between. The CDR3 spans 13 residues. Germline V CDR1 and CDR2: ENHRY, SYGVKD. CDR3 bases: TGTGCCGTCCTCCGAGAAATGAACACTGAAGCTTTCTTT. Protein: CAVLREMNTEAFF.

The V gene is TRBV11-2, the J gene TRBJ2-5; TRBD1 matches 10 bases. The CDR3 sequence is 14 residues long. Looked up from germline, CDR1 is SGHAT and CDR2 is FQNNGV. V lost 5 bases to trimming and J lost 5 bases; unmatched junction nucleotides: 5. This chain's CDR3 is CASSPDRGLETQYF. CDR3 nucleotides: TGTGCCAGCAGCCCAGACAGGGGGCTGGAGACCCAGTACTTC.

The chain uses TRBV5-1 and TRBJ2-6, with TRBD1 matching over 7 bases. V gave up 4 bases and J gave up 0 bases; unmatched junction bases: 4. Germline V lookup: CDR1 SGHRS, CDR2 YFSETQ. The CDR3 is 16 residues long. The CDR3 reads CASSRDRGSGANVLTF. The CDR3 DNA follows: TGCGCCAGCAGCAGGGACAGAGGCTCTGGGGCCAACGTCCTGACTTTC.

The V gene is TRBV28, the J gene TRBJ2-7, with 7 bases aligning to TRBD2. Looked up from germline, CDR1 is MDHEN and CDR2 is SYDVKM. The V gene end was trimmed by 1 base and the J gene end by 3 bases; junction bases not matched to a gene: 6. The CDR3 extends over 15 amino acids. This CDR3 reads CASSLSPSGYYEQYF. CDR3 DNA: TGTGCCAGCAGTTTATCGCCTAGCGGATACTACGAGCAGTACTTC.

This clone was seen once. The V call is TRBV27, the J call TRBJ1-1, with D possibly being TRBD1 (5 bases). V lost 3 bases and J 2 bases, leaving 13 bases between the germline ends. Germline V gene lookup returns CDR1 MNHEY and CDR2 SMNVEV (reference sequence). This CDR3 has 15 amino acids. CDR3 sequence reads: CASSFKGASNTEAFF. CDR3 nucleotide sequence: TGTGCCAGCAGTTTTAAAGGGGCCAGTAACACTGAAGCTTTCTTT.

The V call is TRBV29-1, the J call TRBJ2-3, with 9 nucleotides matching TRBD1. This CDR3 is 14 amino acids long. Germline CDR1 and CDR2: SQVTM and ANQGSEA. Trimming at V came to 6 bases and at J to 2 bases, leaving 6 bases not matched to a gene. This chain's CDR3 is CSVKWTGVTDTQYF. The CDR3 DNA sequence: TGCAGCGTGAAATGGACAGGGGTCACAGATACGCAGTATTTT.

This chain joins TRBV9 and TRBJ1-4; 11 bases are shared with TRBD1. The trim removed 4 bases at V and 4 bases at J, leaving 3 bases unmatched. This CDR3 contains 15 residues. The germline V gene encodes CDR1 SGDLS and CDR2 YYNGEE. This CDR3 is CASSKDRGLNEKLFF. CDR3 nucleotides: TGTGCCAGCAGCAAGGACAGGGGGCTTAATGAAAAACTGTTTTTT. Supplemented by reference TRBV9 and TRBJ1-4, the full variable domain reads DSGVTQTPKHLITATGQRVTLRCSPRSGDLSVYWYQQSLDQGLQFLIQYYNGEERAKGNILERFSAQQFPDLHSELNLSSLELGDSALYFCASSKDRGLNEKLFFGSGTQLSVL.

This clone was seen only once. This chain connects TRBV7-2 to TRBJ1-5; a weak D match, TRBD1 (6 bases). V was cut by 5 bases and J by 7 bases, with 21 bases left in between. The CDR3 is 16 residues long. Germline lookup yields CDR1 SGHTA and CDR2 FQGNSA. CDR3 DNA sequence: TGTGCCAGCAGCCCCCACCTTTACAGGGCCCAGCAGCCCCAGCATTTT. It encodes CASSPHLYRAQQPQHF.

The chain employs TRBV19 and TRBJ1-5; D gene ambiguous. The CDR3 has 12 residues. Germline values: CDR1 LNHDA, CDR2 SQIVND (reference sequence). Trimming took 8 bases from V and 6 from J, leaving 11 bases between them. DNA for the CDR3: TGTGCCAGTGAAGACTGGTCTCAGCCCCAGCATTTT. It codes for CASEDWSQPQHF.

This sequence joins TRBV3-1 (or the pseudogene TRBV3-2) and TRBJ1-1; no definite D call. CDR1 is LGHDT and CDR2 is YNNKEL in the germline V gene (reference sequence). The CDR3 consists of 11 residues. Trimming took off 6 bases at V and 7 bases at J, with 9 bases between the two ends. The CDR3 reads CASSRPHEAFF. The DNA of the CDR3 is TGTGCCAGCAGTCGACCCCATGAAGCTTTCTTT.

The J gene is TRBJ1-5, the V gene TRBV7-2, with a possible D match to TRBD1 (5 bases). Trimming stripped 5 bases from V and 2 bases from J, with 10 bases between. The CDR3 consists of 14 residues. Germline V CDR1 and CDR2: SGHTA, FQGNSA. Here the CDR3 reads CASSPAGGNQPQHF. The CDR3 DNA sequence: TGTGCCAGCAGCCCGGCGGGGGGCAATCAGCCCCAGCATTTT.